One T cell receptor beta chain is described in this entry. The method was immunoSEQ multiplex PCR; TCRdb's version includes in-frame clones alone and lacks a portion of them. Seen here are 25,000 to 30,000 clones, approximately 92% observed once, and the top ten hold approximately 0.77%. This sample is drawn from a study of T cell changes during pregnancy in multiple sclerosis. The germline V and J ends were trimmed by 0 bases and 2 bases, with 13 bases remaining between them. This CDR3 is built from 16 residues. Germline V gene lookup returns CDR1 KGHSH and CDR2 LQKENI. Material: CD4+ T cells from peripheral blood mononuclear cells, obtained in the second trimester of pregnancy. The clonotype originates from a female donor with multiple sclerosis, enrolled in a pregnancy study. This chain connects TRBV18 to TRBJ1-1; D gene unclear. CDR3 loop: CASSPPRGWGNTEAFF. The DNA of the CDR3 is TGTGCCAGCTCACCACCGCGAGGGTGGGGAAACACTGAAGCTTTCTTT.